These 25 T cell receptor beta chains were sequenced from one sample in a study of blood T cell repertoires in COVID-19 (dated by TCRdb to about 2020). Library prep was done by the immunoSEQ multiplex PCR assay. Not all clones reach the TCRdb copy of this immuneACCESS table, which keeps in-frame sequences only. Checked studies attribute under half of the gap to unresolved V genes and leave the rest unexplained. The sample includes around 310,000 clones, with roughly 86% observed a single time. The ten most abundant clones make up over 9% of the sample. Specimen: PBMCs or T cells enriched from blood (not recorded which). All receptors derive from a woman aged 25 to 45 who had recovered from COVID-19.

The chain combines TRBV5-1 with TRBJ2-3, with a tentative D call TRBD1 (6 bases). The length of the CDR3 is 15 residues. Trimming left V 4 bases short and J 5 bases short, with 17 bases between. Germline V gene sequence: CDR1 SGHRS, CDR2 YFSETQ. The CDR3 reads CASSLDSPNIDTQYF. CDR3 DNA sequence: TGCGCCAGCAGCCTGGACAGCCCCAACATAGATACGCAGTATTTT.

The chain has TRBV5-5 and TRBJ1-3, with 7 bases aligning to TRBD1. In germline, CDR1 is SGHKS, CDR2 YYEKEE (reference sequence). The CDR3 extends over 15 amino acids. Trimming took 4 bases from V and 3 from J; bases not matched to a gene: 7. The CDR3 DNA reads TGTGCCAGCAGCGCCGGGACAGACCTTGGAAACACCATATATTTT. Translating gives CASSAGTDLGNTIYF.

The rearrangement uses TRBV20-1 and TRBJ2-3; weak D call: TRBD2 (5 bases). The V end was cut by 3 bases, the J end by 2 bases, with 12 bases between. The CDR3 sequence is 14 residues long. From germline, CDR1 is DFQATT and CDR2 SNEGSKA (reference sequence). CDR3 residues: CSASMREITDTQYF. The CDR3 DNA reads TGCAGTGCTAGTATGAGGGAGATCACAGATACGCAGTATTTT.

The CDR3, as DNA: TGTGCCAGCAGCTTAGTGAAGCCTATGAACACTGAAGCTTTCTTT. It yields the protein CASSLVKPMNTEAFF. The chain combines TRBV7-9 with TRBJ1-1; D call uncertain. The V gene's germline CDR1 is SEHNR and CDR2 FQNEAQ (reference sequence). V was clipped by 1 base and J by 0 bases, with 9 bases between them. The CDR3 runs to 15 residues.

V gene TRBV5-8 combines with J gene TRBJ2-7; 7 bases agree with TRBD2. CDR1 is SGHTS, CDR2 YDEGEE, per germline. This CDR3 region has 13 residues. Trimming took 4 bases from V and 3 from J; bases not matched to a gene: 4. This CDR3 reads CASSGGDGYEQYF. The CDR3 bases are TGTGCCAGCAGCGGGGGGGACGGCTACGAGCAGTACTTC.

The gene calls are TRBV4-2 and TRBJ1-5; D remains unclear. V dropped 0 bases and J dropped 2 bases, with 11 bases sitting between them. This CDR3 region has 16 residues. CDR1 LGHNA and CDR2 YNFKEQ come from the germline V gene. The DNA for the CDR3 is TGTGCCAGCAGCCAAGAGGAGGGTTCAGGCAATCAGCCCCAGCATTTT. Protein sequence: CASSQEEGSGNQPQHF.

The chain employs TRBV14 and TRBJ2-1, with D maybe TRBD1 (5 bases). Germline lookup yields CDR1 SGHDN and CDR2 FVKESK. The CDR3 is 16 amino acids. Trimming removed 2 bases at V and 7 bases at J, with 18 bases between. Here the CDR3 DNA reads TGTGCCAGCAGCCAACAAGGGGTCTCCCTGGGGAATGAGCAGTTCTTC. Its translation is CASSQQGVSLGNEQFF.

This rearrangement joins TRBV5-1 to TRBJ2-7; 8 bases fit TRBD1. CDR3 length: 16 amino acids. J was trimmed by 0 bases and V by 0 bases; bases with no gene match: 5. Germline CDR1 reads SGHRS; CDR2 reads YFSETQ. The CDR3 sequence is CASSLDGQGYSYEQYF. The CDR3 DNA sequence: TGCGCCAGCAGCTTGGATGGACAGGGTTACTCCTACGAGCAGTACTTC.

This rearrangement joins TRBV10-3 to TRBJ1-1, with D maybe TRBD1 (6 bases). The CDR3 runs to 18 residues. Trimming left V 0 bases short and J 2 bases short, with 19 bases between. Germline loops: CDR1 ENHRY, CDR2 SYGVKD. The CDR3 loop is CAISESEGDEMFNTEAFF. The CDR3 coding sequence is TGTGCCATCAGTGAGTCCGAGGGGGATGAAATGTTTAACACTGAAGCTTTCTTT.

V and J are TRBV6-5 and TRBJ2-5; possibly TRBD2 for D (6 bases). CDR1 is MNHEY, CDR2 SVGAGI, per germline. V lost 7 bases to trimming and J lost 4 bases, with 13 bases between them. The CDR3 sequence is 13 residues long. The CDR3 loop reads CASTRGLAETQYF. CDR3 sequence (DNA): TGTGCCAGCACCCGGGGACTTGCAGAGACCCAGTACTTC.

This clone was seen a single time. V is TRBV13 and J is TRBJ2-7; weak D call: TRBD1 (6 bases). This CDR3 is 13 amino acids long. V was pared by 3 bases and J by 3 bases, with 9 bases between. Germline V CDR1 and CDR2: PRHDT, FYEKMQ (reference sequence). The CDR3: CASSFGQIYEQYF. Written as DNA, the CDR3 is TGTGCCAGCAGCTTCGGACAGATCTACGAGCAGTACTTC.

J is TRBJ2-3 and V is TRBV10-3, with TRBD2 matching 10 bases. CDR3 size: 15 residues. Looked up from germline, CDR1 is ENHRY and CDR2 is SYGVKD. The trim removed 6 bases at V and 6 bases at J, leaving 9 bases unmatched. For the CDR3, the DNA is TGTGCCATCAGCGAAGCTAGCGGGAGATCCGATACGCAGTATTTT. Protein product: CAISEASGRSDTQYF.

The V and J genes are TRBV18 and TRBJ2-3, with unresolved D. The CDR3 covers 15 residues. Germline V gene lookup returns CDR1 KGHSH and CDR2 LQKENI. V was trimmed by 3 bases and J by 0 bases, leaving 10 bases between them. As DNA, the CDR3 is TGTGCCAGCTCACCGACGGCGACTAGCACAGATACGCAGTATTTT. Translation: CASSPTATSTDTQYF.

V and J are TRBV2 and TRBJ1-1, with D possibly being TRBD1 (5 bases). Germline V lookup: CDR1 SNHLY, CDR2 FYNNEI. The CDR3 runs to 13 residues. With 6 bases removed from V and 2 bases from J, the gap between germline ends came to 10 bases. DNA of the CDR3: TGTGCCAGCAGCCGGGACTCAAACACTGAAGCTTTCTTT. Translation: CASSRDSNTEAFF.

This clone showed up just once. V and J are TRBV5-1 and TRBJ2-1, with TRBD2 identical over 10 bases. The CDR3 is made up of 15 amino acids. The ends lost 4 bases at V and 8 bases at J; junction bases unmatched: 9. Germline loops: CDR1 SGHRS, CDR2 YFSETQ. CDR3 nucleotides: TGCGCCAGCAGCCCATTAGCGGGAGGAGTCGATGAGCAGTTCTTC. Encoded protein: CASSPLAGGVDEQFF.

This chain joins TRBV28 and TRBJ1-2; TRBD1 agrees at 10 bases. After removal of 10 bases from V and 4 bases from J, the junction contained 12 bases not matched to a gene. This CDR3 contains 15 residues. Germline-derived CDR1 and CDR2 are MDHEN and SYDVKM. The CDR3 loop is CATSAGTGDRYGYTF. CDR3 DNA: TGTGCCACCAGCGCCGGGACAGGGGACCGCTATGGCTACACCTTC.

CDR3 DNA: TGTGCCAGCAGCCACATGACAGGGACCACTGAAGCTTTCTTT. Its protein product is CASSHMTGTTEAFF. The chain joins TRBV3-1 (or the pseudogene TRBV3-2) to TRBJ1-1; the match to TRBD1 covers 7 bases. J was trimmed by 4 bases and V by 3 bases; bases with no gene match: 5. Germline CDR1 LGHDT, CDR2 YNNKEL (reference sequence). The length of the CDR3 is 14 residues.

This chain links TRBV7-9 with TRBJ2-3; perhaps TRBD1 as D (5 bases). The CDR3 is 15 amino acids. Germline-derived CDR1 and CDR2 are SEHNR and FQNEAQ (reference sequence). The V gene lost 5 bases and the J gene lost 6 bases, with 18 bases spanning the gap. CDR3 in amino acids: CASSGGHIRTDTQYF. CDR3 DNA sequence: TGTGCCAGCAGCGGTGGACACATCAGGACCGATACGCAGTATTTT.

The chain carries TRBV19 and TRBJ2-7; D call uncertain. Germline CDR1 and CDR2: LNHDA and SQIVND (reference sequence). The length of the CDR3 is 15 residues. The ends were cut back, 5 bases at V and 4 bases at J, with 18 bases in the middle. The CDR3 region is CASSPRQAGMYEQYF. In DNA form, the CDR3 reads TGTGCCAGTAGTCCCCGGCAGGCCGGAATGTACGAGCAGTACTTC. The complete variable domain, with remaining parts taken from reference TRBV19 and TRBJ2-7, reads DGGITQSPKYLFRKEGQNVTLSCEQNLNHDAMYWYRQDPGQGLRLIYYSQIVNDFQKGDIAEGYSVSREKKESFPLTVTSAQKNPTAFYLCASSPRQAGMYEQYFGPGTRLTVT.

This chain joins TRBV5-5 and TRBJ1-5, with D possibly matching TRBD1 (5 bases). Between the trimmed V and J ends, which lost 6 bases and 0 bases, there was a span of 13 bases. The CDR3 has 15 amino acids. CDR1 SGHKS and CDR2 YYEKEE come from the germline V gene (reference sequence). CDR3 amino acids: CASTFQGDSNQPQHF. The CDR3 bases are TGTGCCAGCACCTTTCAGGGCGATAGCAATCAGCCCCAGCATTTT.

The chain carries TRBV18 and TRBJ2-7, with D perhaps matching TRBD1 (5 bases). The CDR3 is made up of 13 amino acids. CDR1 KGHSH and CDR2 LQKENI come from the germline V gene. V was trimmed by 2 bases and J by 5 bases, leaving 10 bases between them. CDR3 amino acids: CASSPGAADEQYF. CDR3 nucleotides: TGTGCCAGCTCACCAGGGGCGGCTGACGAGCAGTACTTC.

This chain joins TRBV5-6 and TRBJ1-1; tentative D call: TRBD1 (5 bases). Trimming pared 1 base from V and 6 bases from J, leaving 7 bases between. The CDR3 is 12 residues long. Germline CDR1 SGHDT, CDR2 YYEEEE. Here the CDR3 reads CASSLWGAEAFF. The CDR3 DNA sequence: TGTGCCAGCAGCTTGTGGGGGGCTGAAGCTTTCTTT.

This clone was detected a few times. CDR3 nucleotide sequence: TGTGCCAGCAGCTTAGTAAATTCACCCCTCCACTTT. This sequence encodes CASSLVNSPLHF. The V and J genes are TRBV13 and TRBJ1-6; D is undetermined. This CDR3 is 12 amino acids long. V lost 1 base and J lost 7, with 2 bases in between. Germline V gives CDR1 PRHDT, CDR2 FYEKMQ (reference sequence). Using reference TRBV13 and TRBJ1-6 for the parts outside the CDR3, the full variable domain is AAGVIQSPRHLIKEKRETATLKCYPIPRHDTVYWYQQGPGQDPQFLISFYEKMQSDKGSIPDRFSAQQFSDYHSELNMSSLELGDSALYFCASSLVNSPLHFGNGTRLTVT.

The chain uses TRBV4-3 and TRBJ1-6; the D is unclear. Germline V lookup: CDR1 LGHNA, CDR2 YSLEER. The CDR3 loop spans 16 amino acids. V lost 0 bases and J lost 11, with 17 bases in between. The CDR3 is CASSQDLRAIITPLHF. In nucleotides, the CDR3 is TGCGCCAGCAGCCAAGATTTACGAGCTATAATAACACCCCTCCACTTT.

This chain links TRBV15 with TRBJ2-7, with TRBD2 matching over 8 bases. V shed 8 bases and J 5 bases; nucleotides not matched to a gene: 14. The CDR3 is 15 amino acids. Germline values: CDR1 LNHNV, CDR2 YYDKDF (reference sequence). CDR3 amino acids: CATQGRLAGHDEQYF. The DNA of the CDR3 is TGTGCCACCCAAGGGCGTCTAGCGGGCCATGACGAGCAGTACTTC.